Listed below are T cell receptor beta chains from one sample, sequenced in a study of PD-1 blockade in mismatch repair-deficient tumors. Measured with immunoSEQ multiplex PCR; TCRdb has only the in-frame clones, and not every one. The sample includes around 100,000 clones, more than 60% seen only once; the top ten take about 4.5%. This specimen consisted of peripheral blood, obtained roughly 60 weeks after starting pembrolizumab. Receptor source: an adult with mismatch repair-deficient cancer. Both conserved end residues are part of each CDR3. D genes are given only for firm matches. Expanded clones get a size class; other rows say once, few or many, or leave the size out.

J | size | V | D | DNA | CDR3
TRBJ2-2 | . | TRBV19 | TRBD1 | TGTGCCACCAGGGGACAGGGGGTGGCCGGGGAGCTGTTTTTT | CATRGQGVAGELFF
TRBJ2-3 | . | TRBV5-8 | TRBD2 | TGTGCCAGCAGCCCGGGACTAGCGGGAGGCGGCACAGATACGCAGTATTTT | CASSPGLAGGGTDTQYF
TRBJ2-1 | . | TRBV29-1 | TRBD1 | TGCAGCGCAACCGGACAGGGGAACTACAATGAGCAGTTCTTC | CSATGQGNYNEQFF
TRBJ2-5 | . | TRBV9 | . | TGTGCCAGCAGCGGGCCGGGAAGCGGAGTCCAAGAGACCCAGTACTTC | CASSGPGSGVQETQYF
TRBJ2-1 | once | TRBV4-1 | TRBD2 | TGCGCCAGCAGCCAAGATGGACTAGCGGGGCTCTTC | CASSQDGLAGLF
TRBJ2-3 | few | TRBV7-3 | . | TGTGCCAGCAGCTGGGGAGGCACAGATACGCAGTATTTT | CASSWGGTDTQYF
TRBJ2-7 | . | TRBV28 | . | TGTGCCAGCAGAGGAACGGAATCCTACGAGCAGTACTTC | CASRGTESYEQYF
TRBJ2-3 | . | TRBV7-3 | . | TGTGCCAGCAGCCCCGGAGACGCAAGCACAGATACGCAGTATTTT | CASSPGDASTDTQYF
TRBJ2-3 | . | TRBV2 | . | TGTGCCAGCAGAACTATGTTGGGAATATCAGATACGCAGTATTTT | CASRTMLGISDTQYF
TRBJ1-1 | . | TRBV6-5 | TRBD1 | TGTGCCAGCAGTTCAGGGGGAGTTCGTAGGGCTTTCTTT | CASSSGGVRRAFF
TRBJ2-3 | few | TRBV29-1 | TRBD2 | TGCAGCGTATCTTTTTTTTCAGTAGCGGGCACTACAGATACGCAGTATTTT | CSVSFFSVAGTTDTQYF
TRBJ2-3 | . | TRBV5-1 | . | TGCGCCAGCAGCTTGGGTGCAGGGGGCACAGATACGCAGTATTTT | CASSLGAGGTDTQYF